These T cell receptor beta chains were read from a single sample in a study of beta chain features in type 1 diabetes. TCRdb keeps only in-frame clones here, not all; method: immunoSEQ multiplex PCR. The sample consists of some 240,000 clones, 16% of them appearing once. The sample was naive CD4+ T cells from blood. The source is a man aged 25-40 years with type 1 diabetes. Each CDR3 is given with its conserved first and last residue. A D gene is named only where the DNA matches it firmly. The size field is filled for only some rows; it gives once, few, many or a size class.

CDR3: CASSVTGRAGANVLTF; DNA: TGTGCCAGTAGCGTTACTGGGAGGGCTGGGGCCAACGTCCTGACTTTC; J: TRBJ2-6; size: -; D: TRBD2; V: TRBV19
CDR3: CASSPQGAFYEQYF; DNA: TGTGCCAGCAGTCCACAGGGGGCCTTCTACGAGCAGTACTTC; J: TRBJ2-7; size: -; D: TRBD1; V: TRBV6-5
CDR3: CSVKRLAGEYEQFF; DNA: TGCAGCGTCAAAAGACTAGCGGGAGAATATGAGCAGTTCTTC; J: TRBJ2-1; size: few; D: TRBD2; V: TRBV29-1
CDR3: CSATAGTYNEQFF; DNA: TGCAGCGCTACAGCCGGGACTTACAATGAGCAGTTCTTC; J: TRBJ2-1; size: -; D: -; V: TRBV29-1
CDR3: CASSIADRVPFF; DNA: TGTGCCAGTAGTATAGCAGACAGGGTGCCGTTCTTC; J: TRBJ2-1; size: few; D: TRBD1; V: TRBV19
CDR3: CSVEEGQSQETQYF; DNA: TGCAGCGTTGAAGAAGGACAGAGCCAAGAGACCCAGTACTTC; J: TRBJ2-5; size: few; D: -; V: TRBV29-1
CDR3: CASSLPGYEQYF; DNA: TGTGCCAGCAGCTTGCCGGGCTACGAGCAGTACTTC; J: TRBJ2-7; size: -; D: -; V: TRBV5-4
CDR3: CASSLTVNEQFF; DNA: TGTGCCAGCAGCTTAACTGTTAATGAGCAGTTCTTC; J: TRBJ2-1; size: few; D: -; V: TRBV7-2
CDR3: CAWSVQGNTIYF; DNA: TGTGCCTGGAGTGTACAGGGAAACACCATATATTTT; J: TRBJ1-3; size: few; D: -; V: TRBV30
CDR3: CASSRSGTQETQYF; DNA: TGTGCCAGTAGTAGAAGCGGGACTCAAGAGACCCAGTACTTC; J: TRBJ2-5; size: few; D: TRBD2; V: TRBV19
CDR3: CASSLAGRSRTEAFF; DNA: TGTGCCAGCAGCCTAGCCGGCAGGAGCAGGACTGAAGCTTTCTTT; J: TRBJ1-1; size: once; D: -; V: TRBV7-6
CDR3: CAWSRQGTSGNTIYF; DNA: TGTGCCTGGAGTCGACAGGGGACCTCTGGAAACACCATATATTTT; J: TRBJ1-3; size: -; D: TRBD1; V: TRBV30
CDR3: CASSVGLAGMYEQYF; DNA: TGTGCCAGCAGCGTAGGGCTAGCGGGTATGTACGAGCAGTACTTC; J: TRBJ2-7; size: few; D: TRBD2; V: TRBV9
CDR3: CASSLTGQGNTEAFF; DNA: TGTGCCAGCAGCTTAACGGGACAGGGTAACACTGAAGCTTTCTTT; J: TRBJ1-1; size: -; D: TRBD1; V: TRBV7-9
CDR3: CASSNRRVNTGELFF; DNA: TGTGCCAGCAGTAACCGTCGGGTAAACACCGGGGAGCTGTTTTTT; J: TRBJ2-2; size: few; D: -; V: TRBV7-8
CDR3: CSGRSSFRGDTEAFF; DNA: TGCAGCGGGCGCTCGTCCTTCCGGGGCGACACTGAAGCTTTCTTT; J: TRBJ1-1; size: few; D: -; V: TRBV29-1
CDR3: CASSQQETQYF; DNA: TGTGCCAGTAGTCAACAAGAGACCCAGTACTTC; J: TRBJ2-5; size: -; D: -; V: TRBV19
CDR3: CASMPGGSELGEQYF; DNA: TGTGCCAGCATGCCCGGCGGGAGTGAGCTTGGGGAGCAGTACTTC; J: TRBJ2-7; size: few; D: TRBD2; V: TRBV25-1
CDR3: CASSPWTKGTGELFF; DNA: TGCGCCAGCAGCCCATGGACTAAGGGCACCGGGGAGCTGTTTTTT; J: TRBJ2-2; size: -; D: -; V: TRBV4-1
CDR3: CAWRDRQSGNTIYF; DNA: TGTGCCTGGAGGGACAGGCAATCTGGAAACACCATATATTTT; J: TRBJ1-3; size: few; D: TRBD1; V: TRBV30
CDR3: CASSLDSSTDTQYF; DNA: TGTGCCAGCAGCTTAGACAGTAGCACAGATACGCAGTATTTT; J: TRBJ2-3; size: few; D: -; V: TRBV7-6
CDR3: CASSESTGPVQQYF; DNA: TGTGCCAGCAGTGAATCAACAGGGCCTGTACAGCAGTACTTC; J: TRBJ2-7; size: -; D: -; V: TRBV25-1
CDR3: CASSLTGNDEQFF; DNA: TGTGCCAGCAGCTTAACTGGGAACGATGAGCAGTTCTTC; J: TRBJ2-1; size: -; D: -; V: TRBV7-3